The rows below give T cell receptor beta chains drawn from one sample of a study of CD8+ T cells in alopecia areata. Method: immunoSEQ multiplex PCR; TCRdb's copy keeps in-frame clones and lacks some. The sample comprises 120,000 or so clones, less than 50% of which are singletons, and 10% rests with the top ten. The specimen sequenced was NKG2D-low CD8+ T cells sorted from blood. These receptors were obtained from a human donor with alopecia areata. Both conserved end residues are part of each CDR3. The D gene is left open where the match is weak. Where a row states a size, it is once, few, many or the class of an expanded clone; other rows omit it.

>NA|few|16|TRBV28|TRBJ1-1
TGTGCCAGCAGTTTATCGCCGACAGGAATGAACACTGAAGCTTTCTTT
CASSLSPTGMNTEAFF
>NA|once|12|TRBV12-2|TRBJ1-1
TGTGCAAGTCGCTACCCTAACACTGAAGCTTTCTTT
CASRYPNTEAFF
>TRBD2|NA|15|TRBV7-9|TRBJ2-7
TGTGCCAGCAGCTTAGCGACGTTGCCGGGGGGTGAGCAGTACTTC
CASSLATLPGGEQYF
>NA|NA|15|TRBV29-1|TRBJ2-3
TGCAGCGTTGGCCCGGATGAGCTTTCCACAGATACGCAGTATTTT
CSVGPDELSTDTQYF
>NA|few|14|TRBV27|TRBJ2-1
TGTGCCAGCAGTTACTCGAACTCCTACAATGAGCAGTTCTTC
CASSYSNSYNEQFF
>TRBD1|NA|14|TRBV29-1|TRBJ2-2
TGCAGCGTTGAGGGGACAGGGTCCACCGGGGAGCTGTTTTTT
CSVEGTGSTGELFF
>TRBD2|NA|19|TRBV7-8|TRBJ2-7
TGTGCCAGCAGCTTATTCAACGCGGAAAGCGGACTAGCGGGCTACGAGCAGTACTTC
CASSLFNAESGLAGYEQYF
>NA|NA|15|TRBV9|TRBJ2-3
TGTGCCAGCAGCGAGGGAGGGGGGCTGACAGATACGCAGTATTTT
CASSEGGGLTDTQYF
>NA|NA|11|TRBV25-1|TRBJ2-1
TGTGCCAGCAGTGGGACAGACGAGCAGTTCTTC
CASSGTDEQFF
>NA|NA|12|TRBV11-2|TRBJ2-2
TGTGCCCTGGCCGGAAACACCGGGGAGCTGTTTTTT
CALAGNTGELFF
>TRBD1|NA|13|TRBV30|TRBJ2-1
TGTGCCTGCTATGGACAGGGGGCGAATGAGCAGTTCTTC
CACYGQGANEQFF
>NA|NA|13|TRBV25-1|TRBJ1-5
TGTGCCAGCAGTGAAGGGGCCCATCAGCCCCAGCATTTT
CASSEGAHQPQHF
>NA|few|15|TRBV4-1|TRBJ2-2
TGCGCCAGCAGCCCAGTCGTCTATTACACCGGGGAGCTGTTTTTT
CASSPVVYYTGELFF
>NA|NA|11|TRBV5-1|TRBJ2-1
TGCGCCAGCAGCTTGGGAAATGAGCAGTTCTTC
CASSLGNEQFF
>NA|few|12|TRBV29-1|TRBJ2-7
TGCAGCGTCGGACAGTTCCCCTACGAGCAGTACTTC
CSVGQFPYEQYF
>NA|NA|15|TRBV2|TRBJ2-1
TGTGCCAGCAGGGATAGCGGCAAGATATACAATGAGCAGTTCTTC
CASRDSGKIYNEQFF
>NA|NA|14|TRBV6-5|TRBJ1-5
TGTGCCAGCAGTTACTCAGGGGGGACCCAGCCCCAGCATTTT
CASSYSGGTQPQHF
>NA|NA|13|TRBV5-4|TRBJ2-7
TGTGCCAGCAGGGACGGTGCGATGGGTGAGCAGTACTTC
CASRDGAMGEQYF
>NA|few|13|TRBV7-9|TRBJ2-7
TGTGCCAGCAGTGCGACAGTAGAGGACGAGCAGTACTTC
CASSATVEDEQYF
>TRBD1|few|14|TRBV11-2|TRBJ2-1
TGTGCCAGCAGCTCCGGGGACAGATACAATGAGCAGTTCTTC
CASSSGDRYNEQFF
>TRBD1|few|16|TRBV29-1|TRBJ1-5
TGCAGCGTTGAGCTACGGGACAGGCTGGGGGTAATGGCCCAGCATTTT
CSVELRDRLGVMAQHF
>NA|NA|16|TRBV29-1|TRBJ2-1
TGCAGCGTTGCCGGGATCGTGGGAAGGGGGGACAATGAGCAGTTCTTC
CSVAGIVGRGDNEQFF
>NA|NA|16|TRBV27|TRBJ2-1
TGTGCCAGCAGTTCTACAGGGACAAGTCTATCGGATGAGCAGTTCTTC
CASSSTGTSLSDEQFF
>TRBD2|NA|14|TRBV2|TRBJ2-5
TGTGCCAGCAGTTCTAGCGGGGGCAGGGAGACCCAGTACTTC
CASSSSGGRETQYF
>TRBD1|NA|12|TRBV7-9|TRBJ2-7
TGTGCCAGCAGCCAGGGGGCCTACGAGCAGTACTTC
CASSQGAYEQYF
>NA|NA|12|TRBV29-1|TRBJ1-2
TGCAGCGTTGAAGAAACACCTTATGGCTACACCTTC
CSVEETPYGYTF
>NA|NA|16|TRBV29-1|TRBJ1-2
TGCAGCGTTGAAAGGAGTGGACTCCAAAAGGAATATGGCTACACCTTC
CSVERSGLQKEYGYTF
>NA|NA|14|TRBV27|TRBJ2-1
TGTGCCAGCAGTTTAGGGTCGCAGGGGAATGAGCAGTTCTTC
CASSLGSQGNEQFF
>NA|NA|12|TRBV30|TRBJ2-1
TGTGCCTGGGCCGCGACAGGCCTGTTGCAGTTCTTC
CAWAATGLLQFF